A selection of T cell receptor beta chains follows, all from one sample in a study of blood T cell repertoires in COVID-19. Method: immunoSEQ multiplex PCR; TCRdb's copy keeps in-frame clones and lacks some. Here the sample spans some 100,000 clones, roughly four fifths being singletons. Source material: peripheral blood. These receptors all stem from a man between 50 and 59 years old with acute or convalescent COVID-19. The conserved cysteine and the conserved F or W are not part of the CDR3 here. D genes are given only for firm matches.

TRBV6-2/TRBV6-3	TRBJ2-7	-	ASSFGLIYEQY
TRBV27	TRBJ2-6	TRBD1	ASRDRESGANVLT
TRBV5-6	TRBJ2-7	TRBD2	ASSFRGVSHEQY
TRBV27	TRBJ2-1	TRBD2	ASSFLAGGTFEQF
TRBV2	TRBJ1-4	TRBD1	ASGQGGGKLF
TRBV6-2/TRBV6-3	TRBJ1-1	-	ASSGGKAF
TRBV2	TRBJ2-5	-	ASSAAEQETQY
TRBV28	TRBJ2-7	-	ASSPIEVISYEQY
TRBV9	TRBJ1-1	-	ASSVDRANTEAF
TRBV18	TRBJ1-6	TRBD1	ASRQGDPSPLH
TRBV27	TRBJ2-7	-	ASSSLPGGTYEQY
TRBV9	TRBJ2-2	TRBD2	ASSEKGLADTGELF
TRBV21-1	TRBJ1-1	-	ASRDRGRNTEAF
TRBV20-1	TRBJ2-5	TRBD2	SASDSGGPAGQETQY
TRBV3-1/TRBV3-2	TRBJ1-2	TRBD1	ASSQASDRVKGYT
TRBV5-1	TRBJ1-3	TRBD1	ASSLGTGGSLSSGNTIY
TRBV7-9	TRBJ2-1	-	ASSFSGGSYNEQF
TRBV11-2	TRBJ1-5	TRBD1	ASRGTGGNQPQH
TRBV5-5	TRBJ1-2	TRBD1	ASSLEGQTNYGYT
TRBV5-4	TRBJ1-3	-	ASSPAGSRSGNTIY
TRBV9	TRBJ2-3	TRBD2	ASSVAASGGSTDTQY
TRBV11-2	TRBJ1-2	TRBD1	ASSLAGPGQGAGGYT
TRBV4-1	TRBJ2-1	TRBD2	ASSQMTSGGEQF
TRBV6-1	TRBJ2-7	-	ASSEHSNNEQY
TRBV6-5	TRBJ2-7	TRBD2	ASSYSGLAGIYEQY
TRBV5-4	TRBJ2-2	TRBD2	ASSLTLAGVETGELF
TRBV19	TRBJ2-7	TRBD2	ASSEEAGRSYEQY
TRBV21-1	TRBJ2-7	-	ASSKFPSGPPGRDEQY
TRBV6-4	TRBJ2-2	TRBD1	ASSDSIADRGNIMTGELF
TRBV5-1	TRBJ1-1	-	ASSSTRTGFENTEAF
TRBV19	TRBJ2-3	TRBD2	ATALAGSSTDTQY
TRBV6-1	TRBJ1-2	TRBD1	ASSGNLGQALNYGYT
TRBV6-5	TRBJ2-5	TRBD2	ASTKPPGGQETQY
TRBV13	TRBJ1-3	-	ASSAGFGNTIY
TRBV24-1	TRBJ2-1	-	ATSDAWGGAQF
TRBV24-1	TRBJ2-5	TRBD2	ATTAPSGLAGTVQETQY
TRBV7-9	TRBJ1-2	TRBD1	ASSPWTGGYGYT
TRBV28	TRBJ1-5	-	ASIPQGDQPQH
TRBV10-3	TRBJ1-1	-	AISESHITEAF
TRBV4-1	TRBJ2-2	TRBD2	ASSQLHGLAGVTGELF
TRBV30	TRBJ1-2	TRBD1	AWGQVYGYT
TRBV20-1	TRBJ2-5	TRBD2	SALAEETQY
TRBV30	TRBJ1-3	-	AWRPWQGSGNTIY
TRBV6-1	TRBJ2-5	-	ASSEVGGPEKTQY
TRBV19	TRBJ2-1	-	ASSMAWDLDYNEQF
TRBV6-6	TRBJ2-1	TRBD2	ASSRPWGGRGRDEQF
TRBV9	TRBJ1-2	-	ASSVVEQLGYT
TRBV10-3	TRBJ1-5	-	ASKPGGGGQPQH
TRBV24-1	TRBJ2-3	TRBD1	ATSRQGGLGTDTQY
TRBV7-2	TRBJ2-5	-	ASSFRQRETQY
TRBV2	TRBJ1-4	TRBD1	ASSEVQGYEKLF
TRBV6-5	TRBJ1-2	TRBD1	ASSTTGGVSYGYT
TRBV11-3	TRBJ1-1	TRBD1	ASSLNRGSTEAF
TRBV10-3	TRBJ1-2	-	AITDTANYGYT
TRBV4-1	TRBJ2-7	TRBD2	ASSRTPGLADLEQY
TRBV7-6	TRBJ2-7	TRBD1	ASSPEVRTGEQY
TRBV2	TRBJ1-6	-	ASSEGGPAGLGSPLH
TRBV19	TRBJ1-2	-	ASSIWGEYYGYT
TRBV9	TRBJ1-6	TRBD1	ASSVGGTGGDNSPLH
TRBV28	TRBJ1-2	TRBD1	ASRTGGYGYT